Presented here are 16 T cell receptor beta chains from one specimen sequenced in a study of beta chain features in type 1 diabetes. The isolated RNA, all of it, was reverse transcribed, so expressed TCRB transcripts were what got sequenced. Assay: immunoSEQ multiplex PCR; the TCRdb copy retains only in-frame clones and omits some. Seen here are roughly 150,000 clones, around 10% observed once, and the top ten hold roughly 2%. The material sequenced was central memory CD4+ T cells from blood. The receptors were gathered from a man between 18 and 29 years old in good health.

This clone was found a few times. The J gene is TRBJ2-7, the V gene TRBV27; TRBD2 agrees at 8 bases. This CDR3 has 15 amino acids. Germline-derived CDR1 and CDR2 are MNHEY and SMNVEV (reference sequence). J lost 0 bases, V lost 6 bases, and 7 bases had no gene match. For the CDR3, the DNA is TGTGCCAGCAGCTTGACTAGCGCTCGCTCCTACGAGCAGTACTTC. Translated, it gives CASSLTSARSYEQYF.

The J gene is TRBJ1-2, the V gene TRBV9; 8 bases fit TRBD1. CDR3 size: 14 residues. Germline CDR1 SGDLS, CDR2 YYNGEE. Losses at the gene ends were 0 bases for V and 7 bases for J; bases not matched to a gene: 5. The CDR3 here is CASSVGVDRVGYTF. In DNA, the CDR3 is TGTGCCAGCAGCGTAGGGGTGGACAGGGTTGGCTACACCTTC.

In this sample, this clone turned up many times. This chain uses TRBV4-2 with TRBJ1-2, with a tentative D call TRBD1 (5 bases). The CDR3 has 16 residues. The germline CDR1 and CDR2 sequences are LGHNA and YNFKEQ. V was pared by 0 bases and J by 5 bases, with 16 bases between. This CDR3 reads CASSQDVAGRSYGYTF. DNA of the CDR3: TGTGCCAGCAGCCAAGACGTCGCGGGACGGAGTTATGGCTACACCTTC.

The chain links TRBV5-1 to TRBJ1-2; D is unclear. The V gene lost 0 bases and the J gene lost 8 bases, with 17 bases spanning the gap. Germline lookup yields CDR1 SGHRS and CDR2 YFSETQ. CDR3 size: 15 residues. The CDR3 reads CASSLVRPTLGGYTF. The CDR3, as DNA: TGCGCCAGCAGCTTGGTTCGGCCAACCCTTGGCGGCTACACCTTC.

This clone was counted at least ten times. The rearrangement joins TRBV7-3 to TRBJ2-2, with 8 bases lining up with TRBD2. CDR1 and CDR2 from the germline V gene are SGHTA and FQGTGA. Trimming cost V 4 bases and J 1 base; bases outside gene matches: 11. The CDR3 extends over 18 amino acids. This CDR3 is CASSYRRSGGGNTGELFF. DNA for the CDR3: TGTGCCAGCAGCTACCGAAGGAGCGGGGGAGGGAACACCGGGGAGCTGTTTTTT. Looking up the rest from reference TRBV7-3 and TRBJ2-2 gives the full variable domain: GAGVSQTPSNKVTEKGKYVELRCDPISGHTALYWYRQSLGQGPEFLIYFQGTGAADDSGLPNDRFFAVRPEGSVSTLKIQRTERGDSAVYLCASSYRRSGGGNTGELFFGEGSRLTVL.

This clone has ten or more counts. V usage is TRBV28 and J usage is TRBJ2-1; possibly TRBD2 for D (6 bases). The CDR3 runs 14 residues. Per the germline V gene, CDR1 is MDHEN and CDR2 is SYDVKM. V lost 9 bases and J lost 0, with 12 bases in between. The CDR3: CASTAGSSYNEQFF. CDR3 nucleotides: TGTGCCAGTACAGCGGGTAGCTCCTACAATGAGCAGTTCTTC.

The table lists this clone with a few counts. As DNA, the CDR3 is TGTGCCAGCAGCGAAACTCCCCGGCAGGGGGATTCACCCCTCCACTTT. It translates to CASSETPRQGDSPLHF. The chain couples TRBV9 to TRBJ1-6, with 7 positions matching TRBD1. The V gene end was trimmed by 3 bases and the J gene end by 8 bases; junction bases not matched to a gene: 11. The length of the CDR3 is 16 residues. Germline CDR1 reads SGDLS; CDR2 reads YYNGEE. Variable domain in full (rest from reference TRBV9 and TRBJ1-6): DSGVTQTPKHLITATGQRVTLRCSPRSGDLSVYWYQQSLDQGLQFLIQYYNGEERAKGNILERFSAQQFPDLHSELNLSSLELGDSALYFCASSETPRQGDSPLHFGNGTRLTVT.

This clone was seen a handful of times. The rearrangement uses TRBV7-3 and TRBJ2-5; no firm D call. V lost 2 bases and J 5 bases, leaving 12 bases between the germline ends. Germline lookup yields CDR1 SGHTA and CDR2 FQGTGA. The CDR3 covers 14 residues. The CDR3 DNA reads TGTGCCAGCAGCTTATTCCCCCTGCAGGAGACCCAGTACTTC. Its translation is CASSLFPLQETQYF.

The J gene is TRBJ1-2, the V gene TRBV7-8; D may be TRBD1 (5 bases). The CDR3 has 14 amino acids. Looked up from germline, CDR1 is SGHVS and CDR2 is FQNEAQ. Trimming took off 4 bases at V and 2 bases at J, with 11 bases between the two ends. CDR3 amino acids: CASSSGRGNYGYTF. The CDR3 coding sequence is TGTGCCAGCAGCTCAGGGAGAGGGAACTATGGCTACACCTTC.

The chain links TRBV7-2 to TRBJ2-6; the D gene is possibly TRBD1 (5 bases). Germline CDR1 and CDR2: SGHTA and FQGNSA. This CDR3 has 16 residues. V lost 5 bases and J lost 0, with 11 bases in between. In nucleotides, the CDR3 is TGTGCCAGCAGCACCAGGACAAGCTCTGGGGCCAACGTCCTGACTTTC. Translation gives CASSTRTSSGANVLTF.

The chain recombines TRBV4-3 with TRBJ1-4, with 7 bases aligning to TRBD1. Germline V gives CDR1 LGHNA, CDR2 YSLEER. CDR3 size: 14 residues. The ends lost 2 bases at V and 7 bases at J; junction bases unmatched: 4. CDR3: CASSQQQGIEKLFF. CDR3 nucleotides: TGCGCCAGCAGCCAACAACAGGGGATTGAAAAACTGTTTTTT.

This clone was seen at least ten times. The J gene is TRBJ1-1, the V gene TRBV5-4; 9 bases fit TRBD1. This CDR3 has 15 amino acids. Germline CDR1 and CDR2: SGHNT and YYREEE (reference sequence). V lost 2 bases to trimming and J lost 4 bases; unmatched junction nucleotides: 6. The CDR3 DNA reads TGTGCCAGCAGCTTTGAACAGGGGGCGGGCACTGAAGCTTTCTTT. This codes for CASSFEQGAGTEAFF.

The sample holds a few counts of this clone. A read error may produce the germline difference seen at one junction end. The chain is built from TRBV10-3 and TRBJ2-7, with 10 bases identical to TRBD1. The CDR3 covers 14 residues. CDR1 is ENHRY, CDR2 SYGVKD, per germline. The CDR3 DNA is TGTGCCAGCAGTTACCGGGACAGGGGTTACGAGCAGTACTTC. It is translated as CASSYRDRGYEQYF.

This clone was counted only a few times. The chain employs TRBV19 and TRBJ2-3; D unresolved. The CDR3 has 13 amino acids. Germline assignment: CDR1 LNHDA and CDR2 SQIVND (reference sequence). The ends were cut back, 6 bases at V and 3 bases at J, with 10 bases in the middle. The CDR3 DNA sequence: TGTGCCAGTAGGCCTCAGAGGACAGATACGCAGTATTTT. Amino acids: CASRPQRTDTQYF.

V gene TRBV4-3 combines with J gene TRBJ1-1, with D tentatively TRBD1 (6 bases). The V gene's germline CDR1 is LGHNA and CDR2 YSLEER. The CDR3 runs to 16 residues. V was cut by 0 bases and J by 0 bases, with 11 bases left in between. The CDR3 nucleotides are TGCGCCAGCAGCCAAGAAGTCCAGGGGATGAACACTGAAGCTTTCTTT. This encodes CASSQEVQGMNTEAFF.

This clone has only a few counts. V gene TRBV30 combines with J gene TRBJ1-2, with D possibly TRBD1 on 6 matching bases. V lost 2 bases and J lost 1, with 8 bases in between. The CDR3 is 13 residues long. Germline CDR1 and CDR2: GTSNPN and SVGIG (reference sequence). The CDR3 coding sequence is TGTGCCTGGAGTCAGGGGTTTAACTATGGCTACACCTTC. It encodes CAWSQGFNYGYTF. The full variable domain, completed using reference TRBV30 and TRBJ1-2, is SQTIHQWPATLVQPVGSPLSLECTVEGTSNPNLYWYRQAAGRGLQLLFYSVGIGQISSEVPQNLSASRPQDRQFILSSKKLLLSDSGFYLCAWSQGFNYGYTFGSGTRLTVV.